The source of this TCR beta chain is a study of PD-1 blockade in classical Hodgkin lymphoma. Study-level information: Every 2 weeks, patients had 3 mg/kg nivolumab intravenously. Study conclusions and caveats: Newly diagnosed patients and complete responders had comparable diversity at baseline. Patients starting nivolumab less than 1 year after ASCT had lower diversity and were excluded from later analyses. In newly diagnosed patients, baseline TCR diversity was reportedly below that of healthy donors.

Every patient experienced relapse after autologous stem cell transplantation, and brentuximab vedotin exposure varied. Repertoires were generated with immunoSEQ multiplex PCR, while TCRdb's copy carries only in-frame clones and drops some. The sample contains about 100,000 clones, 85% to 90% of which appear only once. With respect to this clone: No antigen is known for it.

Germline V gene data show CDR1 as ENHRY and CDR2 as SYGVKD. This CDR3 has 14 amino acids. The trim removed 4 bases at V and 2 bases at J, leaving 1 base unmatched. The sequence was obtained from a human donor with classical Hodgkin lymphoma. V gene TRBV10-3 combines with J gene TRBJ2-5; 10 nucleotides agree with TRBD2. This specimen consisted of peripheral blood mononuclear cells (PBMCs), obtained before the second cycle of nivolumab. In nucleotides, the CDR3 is TGTGCCATCAGTGCTAGCGGGGGACAAGAGACCCAGTACTTC. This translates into CAISASGGQETQYF.